This T cell receptor (beta chain) was documented in a study of blood T cell repertoires in COVID-19. From germline, CDR1 is LGHNA and CDR2 YNFKEQ. The CDR3 length is 17 residues. The V gene end was trimmed by 6 bases and the J gene end by 3 bases; junction bases not matched to a gene: 12. The authors' processing: Amplification of reference gene primers provided the estimated nucleated cell counts. The protocol was immunoSEQ multiplex PCR, while the TCRdb copy is restricted to in-frame clones and leaves out a portion. V and J calls and clone size are copied from that table; D and trimming were computed from the DNA. The sample lists about 99,000 clones, 84% seen once, with less than 2% in the top ten.

Sequencing input: peripheral blood. The genes are TRBV4-2 and TRBJ1-4; TRBD1 matches 8 bases. The TCR sequence derives from a man in his 70s with active or convalescent COVID-19. The CDR3 protein is CASRGGTGGKANEKLFF. The CDR3 DNA follows: TGTGCCAGCAGAGGAGGGACAGGCGGTAAGGCTAATGAAAAACTGTTTTTT.